This record covers a single T cell receptor beta chain. This entry belongs to a study of T cell changes during pregnancy in multiple sclerosis. V was trimmed by 7 bases and J by 2 bases, leaving 18 bases between them. The CDR3 runs to 15 residues. The germline V gene encodes CDR1 SGHDT and CDR2 YYEEEE. Sequenced by immunoSEQ multiplex PCR; TCRdb stores in-frame clones only, minus some. The data show under 35,000 clones, more than 75% seen once. The origin of this receptor is a female donor with multiple sclerosis, enrolled in a pregnancy study. The material sequenced was CD8+ T cells from peripheral blood mononuclear cells, taken after pregnancy. V gene TRBV5-6 combines with J gene TRBJ1-1; D is unresolved. The CDR3 spells CASQKTLVPNTEAFF. The CDR3 region has the DNA TGTGCCAGCCAGAAGACCCTAGTACCAAACACTGAAGCTTTCTTT.